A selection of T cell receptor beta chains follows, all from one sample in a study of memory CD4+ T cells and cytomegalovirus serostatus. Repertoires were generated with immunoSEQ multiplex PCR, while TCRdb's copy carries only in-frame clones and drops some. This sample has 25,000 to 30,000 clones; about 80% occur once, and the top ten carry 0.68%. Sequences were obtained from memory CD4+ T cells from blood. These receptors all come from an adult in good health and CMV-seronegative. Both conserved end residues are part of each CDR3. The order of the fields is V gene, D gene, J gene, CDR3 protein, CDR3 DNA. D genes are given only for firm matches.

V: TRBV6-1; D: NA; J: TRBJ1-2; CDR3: CASMRVYGYTF; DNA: TGTGCCAGCATGCGAGTTTATGGCTACACCTTC
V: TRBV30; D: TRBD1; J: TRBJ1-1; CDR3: CAWETGTGAEAFF; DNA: TGTGCCTGGGAAACCGGGACAGGGGCTGAAGCTTTCTTT
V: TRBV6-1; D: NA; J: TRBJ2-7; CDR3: CASSEGYSVYYEQYF; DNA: TGTGCCAGCAGTGAAGGGTATTCGGTATACTACGAGCAGTACTTC
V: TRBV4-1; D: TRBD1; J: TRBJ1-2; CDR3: CASSQGQGAVSYGYTF; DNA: TGCGCCAGCAGCCAGGGCCAGGGGGCAGTCAGCTATGGCTACACCTTC
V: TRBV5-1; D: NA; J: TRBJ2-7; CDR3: CASSSGIYEQYF; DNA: TGCGCCAGCAGCTCAGGGATATACGAGCAGTACTTC
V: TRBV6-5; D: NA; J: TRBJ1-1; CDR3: CASSYSLGPNTEAFF; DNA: TGTGCCAGCAGTTACTCGCTGGGACCGAACACTGAAGCTTTCTTT
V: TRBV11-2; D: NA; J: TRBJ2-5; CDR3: CASSLGQSPVETQYF; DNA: TGTGCCAGCAGCTTAGGCCAGAGTCCAGTCGAGACCCAGTACTTC
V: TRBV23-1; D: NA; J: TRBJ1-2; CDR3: CASSNIYGYTF; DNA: TGCGCCAGTTCAAACATTTATGGCTACACCTTC
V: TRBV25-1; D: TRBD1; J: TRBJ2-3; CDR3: CASSGQGVDTQYF; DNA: TGTGCCAGCTCCGGACAGGGCGTAGATACGCAGTATTTT
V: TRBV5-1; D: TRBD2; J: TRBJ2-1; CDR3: CASSPGTRSGGYNEQFF; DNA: TGCGCCAGCAGCCCCGGGACTCGTAGCGGGGGATACAATGAGCAGTTCTTC
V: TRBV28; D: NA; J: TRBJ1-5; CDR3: CASSFGGRVNQPQHF; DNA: TGTGCCAGCAGTTTCGGGGGGCGAGTCAATCAGCCCCAGCATTTT
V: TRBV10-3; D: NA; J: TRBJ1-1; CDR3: CAISESTGNTEAFF; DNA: TGTGCCATCAGTGAGTCGACCGGGAACACTGAAGCTTTCTTT
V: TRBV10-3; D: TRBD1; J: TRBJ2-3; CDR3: CAISPGQDTDTQYF; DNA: TGTGCCATCAGTCCCGGACAGGACACAGATACGCAGTATTTT
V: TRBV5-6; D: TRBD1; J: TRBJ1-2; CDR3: CASSLAQTGNYGYTF; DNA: TGTGCCAGCAGCTTGGCCCAGACAGGGAACTATGGCTACACCTTC
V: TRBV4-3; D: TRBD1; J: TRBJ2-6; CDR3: CASTVGGGQGAPGANVLTF; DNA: TGCGCCAGCACCGTCGGGGGGGGACAGGGGGCTCCTGGGGCCAACGTCCTGACTTTC
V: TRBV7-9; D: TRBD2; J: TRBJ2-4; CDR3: CASSPLAGALAKNIQYF; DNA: TGTGCCAGCAGTCCACTAGCGGGGGCGCTAGCCAAAAACATTCAGTACTTC
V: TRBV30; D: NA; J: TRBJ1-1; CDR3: CAWSVHPNTEAFF; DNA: TGTGCCTGGAGTGTACACCCGAACACTGAAGCTTTCTTT
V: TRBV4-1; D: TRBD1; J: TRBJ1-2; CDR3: CASRPKIIPTGYNYGYTF; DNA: TGCGCCAGCAGGCCCAAGATTATTCCGACAGGGTACAACTATGGCTACACCTTC
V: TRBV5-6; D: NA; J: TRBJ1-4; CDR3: CASSYGTNEKLFF; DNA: TGTGCCAGCAGTTATGGGACTAATGAAAAACTGTTTTTT
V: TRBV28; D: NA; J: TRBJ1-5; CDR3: CASRYRERDQPQHF; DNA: TGTGCCAGCCGTTACAGGGAGAGGGATCAGCCCCAGCATTTT
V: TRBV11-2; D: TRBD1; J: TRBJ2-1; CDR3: CASSLGQGAYNEQFF; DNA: TGTGCCAGCAGCCTCGGACAGGGGGCCTACAATGAGCAGTTCTTC
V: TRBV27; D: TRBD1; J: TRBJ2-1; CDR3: CASIPDRGYGEQFF; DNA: TGTGCCAGCATCCCTGACAGGGGATATGGTGAGCAGTTCTTC
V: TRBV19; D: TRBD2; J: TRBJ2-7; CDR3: CASSVRGASYEQYF; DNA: TGTGCCAGTAGTGTGCGGGGGGCGAGCTACGAGCAGTACTTC